This T cell receptor (beta chain) was obtained from a study of blood T cell repertoires in COVID-19. V was pared by 3 bases and J by 6 bases, with 14 bases between. This CDR3 has 14 amino acids. Germline V CDR1 and CDR2: ENHRY, SYGVKD. As handled by the study authors: Reference gene primer amplification yielded estimated nucleated cell counts. Sequencing was performed with immunoSEQ multiplex PCR; in TCRdb, only in-frame clones are kept and a portion is missing. That table furnishes V, J and clone size, whereas the DNA furnished D and trimming. The profile shows about 69,000 clones, roughly three quarters of them singletons.

The source material was peripheral blood. The sequence came from a human donor in a cohort sampled during active COVID-19. The J gene is TRBJ1-1, the V gene TRBV10-3; D possibly corresponds to TRBD1 (5 bases). DNA for the CDR3: TGTGCCATCAGTGAAGGGGACTTTAGCCCTGAAGCTTTCTTT. This encodes CAISEGDFSPEAFF.